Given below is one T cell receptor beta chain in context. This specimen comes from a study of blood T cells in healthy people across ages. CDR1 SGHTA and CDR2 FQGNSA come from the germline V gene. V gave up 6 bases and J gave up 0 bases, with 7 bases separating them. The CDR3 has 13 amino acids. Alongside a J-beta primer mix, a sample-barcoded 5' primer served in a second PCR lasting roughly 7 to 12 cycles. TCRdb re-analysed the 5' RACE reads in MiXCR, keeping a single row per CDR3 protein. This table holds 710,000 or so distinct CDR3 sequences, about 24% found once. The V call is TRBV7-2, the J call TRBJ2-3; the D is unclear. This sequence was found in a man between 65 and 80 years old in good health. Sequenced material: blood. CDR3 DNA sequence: TGTGCCAGCAGATCCTCTAGCACAGATACGCAGTATTTT. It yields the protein CASRSSSTDTQYF.